This T cell receptor (beta chain) was observed in a study of blood T cell repertoires in COVID-19. Across the study: Some COVID-19 samples were acute and others convalescent; all came from the United States, Italy and Spain.

How the authors handled the data: Amplification with reference gene primers provided the estimates of nucleated cell counts. Clones were sequenced by immunoSEQ multiplex PCR, and TCRdb holds only the in-frame ones, with some missing. The DNA was the basis for D and trimming; V, J and clone size are from that table. The sample shows over 200,000 clones, 86% of them seen only once. This CDR3 is built from 15 residues. Looked up from germline, CDR1 is MNHEY and CDR2 is SVGAGI. The junction had 7 bases not matched to a gene; V was cut back by 6 bases and J by 10 bases. The chain joins TRBV6-5 to TRBJ1-6, with 12 bases aligning to TRBD1. This receptor was identified in an elderly man with acute or convalescent COVID-19. Sequencing was done on a sample of peripheral blood. CDR3 in amino acids: CASSYGTGGRSPLHF. The DNA of the CDR3 is TGTGCCAGCAGCTACGGGACAGGGGGCAGATCACCCCTCCACTTT.